This TCR beta chain comes out of a study of CD8+ T cells in alopecia areata. Study-level points and caveats: Sequencing of scalp samples also captures resident alphabeta T cells of normal skin. For lesional scalp, especially alopecia totalis/universalis, clonality was higher than in normal scalp. Mice showed clearer TCR sharing than patients did, a gap that was possibly HLA-related.

CDR3 size: 13 residues. Germline-derived CDR1 and CDR2 are MNHEY and SMNVEV (reference sequence). V was pared by 5 bases and J by 3 bases, with 11 bases between. Following extraction, RNA underwent reverse transcription to cDNA, which served as the sequencing template. Some clones are missing from TCRdb's copy, which holds only in-frame ones; the method was immunoSEQ multiplex PCR. Of roughly 32,000 clones listed, around two thirds are singletons. This clone was counted between two and nine times. Its target is not known. The chain combines TRBV27 with TRBJ2-7; weak D call: TRBD1 (5 bases). The sequence came from a human donor with alopecia areata. Sequencing used NKG2D-high CD8+ T cells sorted from blood. The CDR3 region has the DNA TGTGCCAGCAGTCAGGACACAGACTACGAGCAGTACTTC. Translation: CASSQDTDYEQYF.